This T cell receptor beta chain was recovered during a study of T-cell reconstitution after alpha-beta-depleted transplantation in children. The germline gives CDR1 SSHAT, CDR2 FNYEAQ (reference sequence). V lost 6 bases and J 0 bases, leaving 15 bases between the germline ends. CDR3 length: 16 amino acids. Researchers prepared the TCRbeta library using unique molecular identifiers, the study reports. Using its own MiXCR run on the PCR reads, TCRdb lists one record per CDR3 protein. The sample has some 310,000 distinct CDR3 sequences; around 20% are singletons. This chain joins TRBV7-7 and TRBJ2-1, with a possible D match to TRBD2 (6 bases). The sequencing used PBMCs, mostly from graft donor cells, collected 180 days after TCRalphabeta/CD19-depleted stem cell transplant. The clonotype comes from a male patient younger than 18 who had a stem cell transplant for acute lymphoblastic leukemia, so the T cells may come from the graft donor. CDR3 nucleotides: TGTGCCAGCAGGTACTCGCACGGGAGCTCCTACAATGAGCAGTTCTTC. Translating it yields CASRYSHGSSYNEQFF.